This TCR beta chain was recorded in a study of shared clonotypes between healthy human individuals. Study-wide points: Some naive CD4 clonotypes, 4% to 6%, turned up in common across several donors.

Trimming cost V 3 bases and J 5 bases; bases outside gene matches: 3. Per the germline V gene, CDR1 is MDHEN and CDR2 is SYDVKM. CDR3 size: 16 residues. All donors were healthy HIV-negative adults lacking recent acute infections or vaccinations. Splitting of CD4+ cells produced CD45RA+ naive and CD45RA-negative memory subsets. Details on this clone: Its cognate antigen is unknown.

An approximately 200 ng quantity of DNA, 30,000 to 35,000 T cell genomes, went into the sorted-subset replicate PCRs. The data were produced by immunoSEQ multiplex PCR, yet TCRdb's version contains in-frame clones alone and is incomplete. The table lists about 1 million clones, approximately 68% of them singletons. This sequence originates from a man between 18 and 35 years old in good health. The chain employs TRBV28 and TRBJ2-5, with 16 bases aligning to TRBD2. The sequenced sample was memory CD4+ T cells sorted from blood. The subset here: CD45RA-negative fraction. For the CDR3, the DNA is TGTGCCAGCAGTTTTGCGGGACTAGCGGGGGGGGAGACCCAGTACTTC. This gives the protein CASSFAGLAGGETQYF.